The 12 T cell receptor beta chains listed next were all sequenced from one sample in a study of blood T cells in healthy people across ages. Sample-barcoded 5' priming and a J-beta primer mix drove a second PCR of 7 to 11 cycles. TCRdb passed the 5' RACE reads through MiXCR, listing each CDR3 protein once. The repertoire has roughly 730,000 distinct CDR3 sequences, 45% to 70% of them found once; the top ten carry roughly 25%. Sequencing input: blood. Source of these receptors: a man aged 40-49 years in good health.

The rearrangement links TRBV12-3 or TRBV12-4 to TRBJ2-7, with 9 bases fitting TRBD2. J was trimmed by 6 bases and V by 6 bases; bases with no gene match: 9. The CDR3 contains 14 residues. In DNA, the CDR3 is TGTGCCAGCAGACGAACGGGACTAGCCTCCGAGCAGTACTTC. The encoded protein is CASRRTGLASEQYF.

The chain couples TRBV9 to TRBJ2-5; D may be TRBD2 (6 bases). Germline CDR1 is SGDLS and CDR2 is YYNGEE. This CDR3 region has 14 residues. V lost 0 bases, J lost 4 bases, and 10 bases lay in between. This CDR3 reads CASSVGGAGETQYF. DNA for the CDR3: TGTGCCAGCAGCGTAGGCGGGGCAGGAGAGACCCAGTACTTC.

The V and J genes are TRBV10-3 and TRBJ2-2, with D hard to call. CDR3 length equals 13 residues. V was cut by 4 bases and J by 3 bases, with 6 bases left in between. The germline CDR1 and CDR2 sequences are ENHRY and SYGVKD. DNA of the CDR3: TGTGCCATCAGTGGGACCCACACCGGGGAGCTGTTTTTT. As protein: CAISGTHTGELFF.

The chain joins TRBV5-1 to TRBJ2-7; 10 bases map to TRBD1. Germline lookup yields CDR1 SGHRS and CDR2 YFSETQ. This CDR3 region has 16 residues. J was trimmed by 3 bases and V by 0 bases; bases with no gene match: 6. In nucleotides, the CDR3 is TGCGCCAGCAGCTTGGGATTCGGGACAGGGGACTACGAGCAGTACTTC. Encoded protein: CASSLGFGTGDYEQYF.

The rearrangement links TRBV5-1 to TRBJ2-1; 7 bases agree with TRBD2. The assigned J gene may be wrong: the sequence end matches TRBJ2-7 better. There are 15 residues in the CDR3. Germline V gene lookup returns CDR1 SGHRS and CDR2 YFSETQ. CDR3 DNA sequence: TGCGCCAGCAGCTTGGGACTAGCCTCCACCAATGAGCAGTACTTC. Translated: CASSLGLASTNEQYF.

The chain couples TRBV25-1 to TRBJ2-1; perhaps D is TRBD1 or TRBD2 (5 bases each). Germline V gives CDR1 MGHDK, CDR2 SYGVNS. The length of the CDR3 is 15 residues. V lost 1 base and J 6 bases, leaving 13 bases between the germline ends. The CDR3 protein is CASSEWLERGNEQFF. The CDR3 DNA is TGTGCCAGCAGTGAATGGCTTGAGAGGGGCAATGAGCAGTTCTTC.

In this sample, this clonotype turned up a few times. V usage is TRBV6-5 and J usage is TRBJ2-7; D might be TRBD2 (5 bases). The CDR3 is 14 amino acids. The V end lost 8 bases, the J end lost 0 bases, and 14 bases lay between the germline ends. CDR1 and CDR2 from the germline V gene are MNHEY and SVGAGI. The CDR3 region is CASRPERSSYEQYF. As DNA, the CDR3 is TGTGCCAGCCGACCCGAGCGGTCCTCCTACGAGCAGTACTTC.

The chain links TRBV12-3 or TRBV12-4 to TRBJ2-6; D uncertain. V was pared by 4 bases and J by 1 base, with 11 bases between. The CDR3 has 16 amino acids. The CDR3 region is CASSSPSGSGANVLTF. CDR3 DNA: TGTGCCAGCAGTTCCCCTTCTGGGTCTGGGGCCAACGTCCTGACTTTC.

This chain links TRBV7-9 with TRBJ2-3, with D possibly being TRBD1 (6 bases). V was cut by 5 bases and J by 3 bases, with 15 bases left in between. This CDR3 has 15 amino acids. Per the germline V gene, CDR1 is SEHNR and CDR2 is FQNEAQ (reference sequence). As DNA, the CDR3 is TGTGCCAGCAGCAGGCTAACAGGGTTGACAGATACGCAGTATTTT. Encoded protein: CASSRLTGLTDTQYF.

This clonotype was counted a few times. The CDR3 reads CSARGRRALYNEQFF. CDR3 nucleotides: TGCAGTGCTAGAGGTAGGAGGGCCTTGTACAATGAGCAGTTCTTC. The chain links TRBV20-1 to TRBJ2-1; possible D gene TRBD2, 6 bases. Per germline, CDR1 DFQATT and CDR2 SNEGSKA (reference sequence). V lost 1 base and J lost 4, with 14 bases in between. The CDR3 has 15 residues.

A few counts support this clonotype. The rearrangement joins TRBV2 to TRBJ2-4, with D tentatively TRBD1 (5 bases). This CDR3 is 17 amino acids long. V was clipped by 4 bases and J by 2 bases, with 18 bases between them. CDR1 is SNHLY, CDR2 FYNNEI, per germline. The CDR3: CASSGLLSGWSKNIQYF. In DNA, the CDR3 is TGTGCCAGCAGTGGTCTTTTGTCAGGGTGGTCCAAAAACATTCAGTACTTC. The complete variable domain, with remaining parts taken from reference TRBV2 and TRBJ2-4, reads EPEVTQTPSHQVTQMGQEVILRCVPISNHLYFYWYRQILGQKVEFLVSFYNNEISEKSEIFDDQFSVERPDGSNFTLKIRSTKLEDSAMYFCASSGLLSGWSKNIQYFGAGTRLSVL.

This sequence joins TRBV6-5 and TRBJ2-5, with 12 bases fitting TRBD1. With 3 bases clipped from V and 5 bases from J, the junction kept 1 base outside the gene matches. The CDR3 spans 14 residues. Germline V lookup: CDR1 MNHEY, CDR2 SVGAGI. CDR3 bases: TGTGCCAGCAGTTATGGGACAGGGGGCGAGACCCAGTACTTC. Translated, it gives CASSYGTGGETQYF.